These T cell receptor beta chains were read from a single sample in a study of shared clonotypes between healthy human individuals. Generated by immunoSEQ multiplex PCR, the TCRdb table keeps only in-frame clones and is missing some. The sample includes about 580,000 clones, roughly 98% of them seen just once. The sample taken for sequencing was naive CD8+ T cells sorted from blood. These receptors came from a man aged 25-40 years in good health. Both conserved end residues are part of each CDR3. Each record gives: J gene, V gene, D gene, clone size, CDR3 DNA, CDR3 protein. A D gene is named only where the DNA matches it firmly. Not all rows give a size; the values are once, few, many and, for expanded clones, a class.

j_call: TRBJ2-7; v_call: TRBV29-1; d_call: TRBD2; clone_size: .; cdr3_nt: TGCAGCGTTGAAGCGAGGACTAGCGGGGGCCCCGAGCAGTACTTC; cdr3_aa: CSVEARTSGGPEQYF
j_call: TRBJ1-1; v_call: TRBV7-9; d_call: .; clone_size: once; cdr3_nt: TGTGCCAGCAGCTTGGATGGGACTGAAGCTTTCTTT; cdr3_aa: CASSLDGTEAFF
j_call: TRBJ2-7; v_call: TRBV7-2; d_call: .; clone_size: .; cdr3_nt: TGTGCCAGCAGCTCGACTGACAGCCCCACCTACGAGCAGTACTTC; cdr3_aa: CASSSTDSPTYEQYF
j_call: TRBJ2-7; v_call: TRBV28; d_call: TRBD1; clone_size: .; cdr3_nt: TGTGCCAGCAGTCCCCCTATTGGACAGGGGATCTACGAGCAGTACTTC; cdr3_aa: CASSPPIGQGIYEQYF
j_call: TRBJ2-5; v_call: TRBV9; d_call: .; clone_size: .; cdr3_nt: TGTGCCAGCAGCGTAGGGAGTTTTAAAGAGACCCAGTACTTC; cdr3_aa: CASSVGSFKETQYF
j_call: TRBJ2-5; v_call: TRBV5-6; d_call: .; clone_size: once; cdr3_nt: TGTGCCAGCAGCTTGGTCCAGGATGAAGAGACCCAGTACTTC; cdr3_aa: CASSLVQDEETQYF
j_call: TRBJ2-7; v_call: TRBV11-1; d_call: .; clone_size: .; cdr3_nt: TGTGCCAGCAGCTCTGTGCAGGGTATCTACGAGCAGTACTTC; cdr3_aa: CASSSVQGIYEQYF
j_call: TRBJ2-7; v_call: TRBV28; d_call: TRBD2; clone_size: .; cdr3_nt: TGTGCCAGCAGTAATACCGGGACTAGCTACGAGCAGTACTTC; cdr3_aa: CASSNTGTSYEQYF
j_call: TRBJ1-2; v_call: TRBV29-1; d_call: .; clone_size: .; cdr3_nt: TGCAGCGTCGGACGGGACTATGGCTACACCTTC; cdr3_aa: CSVGRDYGYTF
j_call: TRBJ2-1; v_call: TRBV5-6; d_call: TRBD2; clone_size: .; cdr3_nt: TGTGCCAGCAGCCCCGGACTAGCGGGAGCCCTGTCCGATGAGCAGTTCTTC; cdr3_aa: CASSPGLAGALSDEQFF
j_call: TRBJ1-4; v_call: TRBV9; d_call: .; clone_size: .; cdr3_nt: TGTGCCAGCAGCGTATCCCGCAATTCAACTAATGAAAAACTGTTTTTT; cdr3_aa: CASSVSRNSTNEKLFF
j_call: TRBJ2-4; v_call: TRBV14; d_call: .; clone_size: .; cdr3_nt: TGTGCCAGCAGCACGTCCCAACGTAACATTCAGTACTTC; cdr3_aa: CASSTSQRNIQYF
j_call: TRBJ2-4; v_call: TRBV7-9; d_call: .; clone_size: once; cdr3_nt: TGTGCCAGCAGCTTAGGTACAGAGGCCAAAAACATTCAGTACTTC; cdr3_aa: CASSLGTEAKNIQYF
j_call: TRBJ1-1; v_call: TRBV11-2; d_call: .; clone_size: .; cdr3_nt: TGTGCCAGCAGCACCCACAGGGAATTGAACACTGAAGCTTTCTTT; cdr3_aa: CASSTHRELNTEAFF
j_call: TRBJ2-5; v_call: TRBV7-8; d_call: .; clone_size: .; cdr3_nt: TGTGCCAGCAGCTTAGCGTTCGGACAAGAGACCCAGTACTTC; cdr3_aa: CASSLAFGQETQYF
j_call: TRBJ1-1; v_call: TRBV29-1; d_call: .; clone_size: .; cdr3_nt: TGCAGCGTTGTAGGGGGGGACACGTTGTACACTGAAGCTTTCTTT; cdr3_aa: CSVVGGDTLYTEAFF
j_call: TRBJ2-1; v_call: TRBV2; d_call: TRBD2; clone_size: .; cdr3_nt: TGTGCCAGCAGTGAAGCGCTTCGACTAGCGGGAGACAATGAGCAGTTCTTC; cdr3_aa: CASSEALRLAGDNEQFF
j_call: TRBJ2-1; v_call: TRBV29-1; d_call: TRBD1; clone_size: .; cdr3_nt: TGCAGCGCTTCGGGACAGGGCGGCAATGAGCAGTTCTTC; cdr3_aa: CSASGQGGNEQFF
j_call: TRBJ2-1; v_call: TRBV6-5; d_call: .; clone_size: .; cdr3_nt: TGTGCCAGCTCCCCCGGGGTCTTTCGGAGTAATGAGCAGTTCTTC; cdr3_aa: CASSPGVFRSNEQFF
j_call: TRBJ2-5; v_call: TRBV27; d_call: .; clone_size: .; cdr3_nt: TGTGCCAGCAAAAGCCCGCGGCGGGAAGAGACCCAGTACTTC; cdr3_aa: CASKSPRREETQYF
j_call: TRBJ1-1; v_call: TRBV5-5; d_call: .; clone_size: .; cdr3_nt: TGTGCCAGCAGCTCGTCAGAGAACACTGAAGCTTTCTTT; cdr3_aa: CASSSSENTEAFF
j_call: TRBJ2-7; v_call: TRBV27; d_call: .; clone_size: .; cdr3_nt: TGTGCCAGCAGTTTATCGGGGCGGAACGAGCAGTACTTC; cdr3_aa: CASSLSGRNEQYF
j_call: TRBJ2-1; v_call: TRBV28; d_call: TRBD1; clone_size: .; cdr3_nt: TGTGCCAGCAGTCCTTACAGGGGCGGCCCCAATGAGCAGTTCTTC; cdr3_aa: CASSPYRGGPNEQFF
j_call: TRBJ1-5; v_call: TRBV10-2; d_call: TRBD1; clone_size: .; cdr3_nt: TGCGCCAGCAGTGGTTCGACAGGGTCGGCCCAGTATAGCAATCAGCCCCAGCATTTT; cdr3_aa: CASSGSTGSAQYSNQPQHF
j_call: TRBJ1-1; v_call: TRBV13; d_call: TRBD1; clone_size: .; cdr3_nt: TGTGCCAGCAGCCAGTGGACAGGGGAGCGGACTGAAGCTTTCTTT; cdr3_aa: CASSQWTGERTEAFF
j_call: TRBJ2-1; v_call: TRBV13; d_call: TRBD1; clone_size: .; cdr3_nt: TGTGCCAGCAGCTCAACAGGGGGTCGAGGCAATGAGCAGTTCTTC; cdr3_aa: CASSSTGGRGNEQFF
j_call: TRBJ1-1; v_call: TRBV29-1; d_call: TRBD1; clone_size: .; cdr3_nt: TGCAGCGCCGCCTTCAGGGGGCAGAAGACTGAAGCTTTCTTT; cdr3_aa: CSAAFRGQKTEAFF
j_call: TRBJ1-1; v_call: TRBV4-3; d_call: .; clone_size: .; cdr3_nt: TGCGCCAGCAGCCCAAACTGGCAGTCAAGAAGGACTGAAGCTTTCTTT; cdr3_aa: CASSPNWQSRRTEAFF
j_call: TRBJ2-7; v_call: TRBV4-3; d_call: .; clone_size: .; cdr3_nt: TGCGCCAGCAGCGACCAACTAGTGGATTTCTACGAGCAGTACTTC; cdr3_aa: CASSDQLVDFYEQYF
j_call: TRBJ2-7; v_call: TRBV27; d_call: .; clone_size: .; cdr3_nt: TGTGCCAGCAGTTTCCTCGGGTCCTACGAGCAGTACTTC; cdr3_aa: CASSFLGSYEQYF
j_call: TRBJ1-2; v_call: TRBV2; d_call: .; clone_size: .; cdr3_nt: TGTGCCAGCCGCTTTCTTGGGGATAACTATGGCTACACCTTC; cdr3_aa: CASRFLGDNYGYTF
j_call: TRBJ2-7; v_call: TRBV19; d_call: .; clone_size: .; cdr3_nt: TGTGCCAGTAGTATAGCTCAGGGGGGCGAGCAGTACTTC; cdr3_aa: CASSIAQGGEQYF
j_call: TRBJ2-7; v_call: TRBV10-2; d_call: TRBD2; clone_size: once; cdr3_nt: TGCGCCAGCAGTGATCCCGGACTAGCGGGAGCCGAGCAGTACTTC; cdr3_aa: CASSDPGLAGAEQYF
j_call: TRBJ2-7; v_call: TRBV7-2; d_call: .; clone_size: .; cdr3_nt: TGTGCCAGCAGCTTATCGACGGGAAACTCCTACGAGCAGTACTTC; cdr3_aa: CASSLSTGNSYEQYF
j_call: TRBJ2-3; v_call: TRBV9; d_call: .; clone_size: .; cdr3_nt: TGTGCCAGCAGCCCAGGCGGCGGGGCAGATACGCAGTATTTT; cdr3_aa: CASSPGGGADTQYF
j_call: TRBJ1-1; v_call: TRBV27; d_call: .; clone_size: once; cdr3_nt: TGTGCCAGCAGCCTACAGGACGGTATGAACACTGAAGCTTTCTTT; cdr3_aa: CASSLQDGMNTEAFF
j_call: TRBJ2-6; v_call: TRBV7-9; d_call: .; clone_size: .; cdr3_nt: TGTGCCAGCAGCTTACGCGGGTGGGGCTCTGGGGCCAACGTCCTGACTTTC; cdr3_aa: CASSLRGWGSGANVLTF
j_call: TRBJ2-7; v_call: TRBV28; d_call: TRBD1; clone_size: .; cdr3_nt: TGTGCCAGCAGTCCGGACAGGGGCAACGAGCAGTACTTC; cdr3_aa: CASSPDRGNEQYF
j_call: TRBJ2-2; v_call: TRBV25-1; d_call: TRBD1; clone_size: .; cdr3_nt: TGTGCCACTGAACCCGGGCTAGGGACAGGCACCGGGGAGCTGTTTTTT; cdr3_aa: CATEPGLGTGTGELFF
j_call: TRBJ2-7; v_call: TRBV7-9; d_call: .; clone_size: .; cdr3_nt: TGTGCCAGCAGCTTCATGGGCGACGAGCAGTACTTC; cdr3_aa: CASSFMGDEQYF
j_call: TRBJ2-2; v_call: TRBV7-6; d_call: .; clone_size: .; cdr3_nt: TGTGCCAGCAGCTTATTTAGCACCACCGGGGAGCTGTTTTTT; cdr3_aa: CASSLFSTTGELFF
j_call: TRBJ1-2; v_call: TRBV28; d_call: TRBD1; clone_size: .; cdr3_nt: TGTGCCAGCAGTTCCCGACAGGGGGCTTCTAACTATGGCTACACCTTC; cdr3_aa: CASSSRQGASNYGYTF
j_call: TRBJ1-5; v_call: TRBV7-9; d_call: .; clone_size: .; cdr3_nt: TGTGCCAGCAGCTTAGATTGGGGGGGGAATCAGCCCCAGCATTTT; cdr3_aa: CASSLDWGGNQPQHF